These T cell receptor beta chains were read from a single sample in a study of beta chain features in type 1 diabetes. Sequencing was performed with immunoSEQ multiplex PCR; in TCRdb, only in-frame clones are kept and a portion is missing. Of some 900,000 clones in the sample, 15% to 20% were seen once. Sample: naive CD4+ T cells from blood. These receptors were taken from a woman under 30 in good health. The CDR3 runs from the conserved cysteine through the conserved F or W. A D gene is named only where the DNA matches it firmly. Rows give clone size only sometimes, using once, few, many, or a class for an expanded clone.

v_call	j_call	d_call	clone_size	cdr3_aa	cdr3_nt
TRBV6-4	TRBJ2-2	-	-	CASSENPGTPGELFF	TGTGCCAGCAGTGAAAACCCCGGGACCCCCGGGGAGCTGTTTTTT
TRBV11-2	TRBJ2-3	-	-	CASSFRRESTDTQYF	TGTGCCAGCAGCTTTAGGAGGGAGAGCACAGATACGCAGTATTTT
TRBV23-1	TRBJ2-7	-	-	CASSQSFHYEQYF	TGCGCCAGCAGCCAAAGCTTCCACTACGAGCAGTACTTC
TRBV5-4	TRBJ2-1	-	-	CASSLNQKNEQFF	TGTGCCAGCAGCTTGAATCAGAAGAATGAGCAGTTCTTC
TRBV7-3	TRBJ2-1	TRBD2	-	CASRLGLAGGEEQFF	TGTGCCAGCCGGTTGGGACTAGCGGGAGGGGAAGAGCAGTTCTTC
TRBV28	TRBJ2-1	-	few	CASSLGTSLEQFF	TGTGCCAGCAGTTTAGGGACGTCCCTCGAGCAGTTCTTC
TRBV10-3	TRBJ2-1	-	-	CAISGTTGLHNEQFF	TGTGCCATCAGTGGTACCACGGGACTCCACAATGAGCAGTTCTTC
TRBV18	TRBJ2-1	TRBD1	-	CASSQRTGGFHEQFF	TGTGCCAGCTCCCAACGGACAGGGGGCTTCCATGAGCAGTTCTTC
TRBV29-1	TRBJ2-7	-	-	CSVETRTYEQYF	TGCAGCGTGGAGACACGTACCTACGAGCAGTACTTC
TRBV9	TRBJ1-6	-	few	CASSVERQYSPLHF	TGTGCCAGCAGCGTAGAGAGGCAGTATTCACCCCTCCACTTT
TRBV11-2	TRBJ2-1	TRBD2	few	CASSLRGRALYNEQFF	TGTGCCAGCAGCTTACGCGGGAGGGCCCTCTACAATGAGCAGTTCTTC
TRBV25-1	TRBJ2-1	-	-	CASSEQRDNEQFF	TGTGCCAGCAGTGAACAAAGGGACAATGAGCAGTTCTTC
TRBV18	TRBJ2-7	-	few	CASSPPGGTYEQYF	TGTGCCAGCTCACCACCGGGTGGTACCTACGAGCAGTACTTC
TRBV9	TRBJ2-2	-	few	CASSVGAAVNTGELFF	TGTGCCAGCAGCGTAGGGGCAGCGGTGAACACCGGGGAGCTGTTTTTT
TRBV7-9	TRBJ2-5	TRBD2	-	CASSLSGTSVETQYF	TGTGCCAGCAGCTTATCCGGGACTAGCGTAGAGACCCAGTACTTC
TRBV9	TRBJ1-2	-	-	CASSVGEDGYGYTF	TGTGCCAGCAGCGTAGGGGAAGATGGCTATGGCTACACCTTC
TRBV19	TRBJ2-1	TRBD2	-	CASSPGTSGSWLNEQFF	TGTGCCAGTAGTCCCGGGACTAGCGGGAGTTGGCTCAATGAGCAGTTCTTC
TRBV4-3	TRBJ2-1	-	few	CASSQEFRDHHYNEQFF	TGCGCCAGCAGCCAAGAGTTCCGGGATCATCACTACAATGAGCAGTTCTTC
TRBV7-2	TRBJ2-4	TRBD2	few	CASSPKIAGGPSPKNIQYF	TGTGCCAGCAGCCCAAAGATAGCGGGAGGGCCATCGCCCAAAAACATTCAGTACTTC
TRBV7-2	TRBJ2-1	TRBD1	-	CASSLRQGSYNEQFF	TGTGCCAGCAGCCTAAGACAGGGTTCCTACAATGAGCAGTTCTTC
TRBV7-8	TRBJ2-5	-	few	CASSYTLVQETQYF	TGTGCCAGCAGCTACACCCTAGTCCAAGAGACCCAGTACTTC
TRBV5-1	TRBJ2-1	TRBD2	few	CASSLRSTSGRAHEQFF	TGCGCCAGCAGCTTGCGGTCGACTAGCGGGAGGGCCCATGAGCAGTTCTTC
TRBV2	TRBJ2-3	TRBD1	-	CASSEAHPFRGRADTQYF	TGTGCCAGCAGTGAAGCACACCCCTTCAGGGGGCGCGCAGATACGCAGTATTTT
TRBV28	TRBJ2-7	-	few	CASRTSRRGYEQYF	TGTGCCAGCAGAACTAGCAGAAGGGGCTACGAGCAGTACTTC
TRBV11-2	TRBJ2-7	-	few	CASSSHSVLGEQYF	TGTGCCAGCAGCTCGCACTCCGTCTTAGGGGAGCAGTACTTC
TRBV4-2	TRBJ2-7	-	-	CASSQDLSRLEQYF	TGTGCCAGCAGCCAAGATCTGTCGAGGCTCGAGCAGTACTTC
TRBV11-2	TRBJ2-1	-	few	CSVSGLASNEQFF	TGCTCGGTCTCAGGCCTAGCGAGCAATGAGCAGTTCTTC
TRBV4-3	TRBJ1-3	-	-	CASSRGTLSGNTIYF	TGCGCCAGCAGCCGAGGGACACTCTCTGGAAACACCATATATTTT
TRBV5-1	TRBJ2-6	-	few	CASSARQAGASGANVLTF	TGCGCCAGCAGCGCTCGACAGGCGGGGGCCTCTGGGGCCAACGTCCTGACTTTC
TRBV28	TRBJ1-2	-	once	CASEQGNYGYTF	TGTGCCAGCGAACAGGGTAACTATGGCTACACCTTC
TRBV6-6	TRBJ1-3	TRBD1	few	CASSSGQSSGNTIYF	TGTGCCAGCAGTTCGGGACAGTCCTCTGGAAACACCATATATTTT
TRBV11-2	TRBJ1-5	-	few	CASSLSRVGNQPQHF	TGTGCCAGCAGCTTAAGCAGGGTGGGCAATCAGCCCCAGCATTTT
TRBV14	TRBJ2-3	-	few	CASSQDLADTQYF	TGTGCCAGCAGCCAAGACCTAGCGGATACGCAGTATTTT
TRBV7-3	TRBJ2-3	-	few	CASSLTPGRLDTQYF	TGTGCCAGCAGCCTAACGCCGGGGAGGCTCGATACGCAGTATTTT
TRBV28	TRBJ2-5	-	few	CASSPPRSGGETQYF	TGTGCCAGCAGTCCCCCCCGTAGCGGAGGAGAGACCCAGTACTTC